This T cell receptor beta chain originates from a study of radiation and T cells in renal cell carcinoma. As to time point: baseline pretreatment blood. Treatment: 15 Gy SBRT to primary tumor, nephrectomy 4 weeks later. Measured with immunoSEQ multiplex PCR; TCRdb has only the in-frame clones, and not every one. The sample has 100,000 or so clones, about 86% seen once; the top ten hold less than 10%. The CDR3 sequence is 17 residues long. Trimming at V came to 0 bases and at J to 0 bases, leaving 7 bases not matched to a gene. Germline-derived CDR1 and CDR2 are LGHNA and YSLEER. The receptor was isolated from a man in his forties or fifties with renal cell carcinoma. Source: blood, taken from a patient whose treatment included radiotherapy and nephrectomy. V gene TRBV4-3 combines with J gene TRBJ1-1; 7 bases agree with TRBD1. CDR3 residues: CASSQDGPGGMNTEAFF. Written as DNA, the CDR3 is TGCGCCAGCAGCCAAGATGGACCAGGGGGTATGAACACTGAAGCTTTCTTT.